The present T cell receptor (beta chain) was sequenced within a study of blood T cell repertoires in COVID-19 (dated by TCRdb to 2020 to 2022). For context, the study as a whole: Samples covering the acute and convalescent phases of COVID-19 were provided by collaborators in the United States, Italy and Spain. The material from the prospective study consisted of cDNA or gDNA derived from T cells, B-cell-depleted T cells, or PBMCs. Subjects who had been exposed to COVID-19, were actively infected with it, or had recovered from it provided the deeply sampled blood TCRbeta repertoires that made up the dataset. The repertoires were released in a freely available public database meant as a resource for research on the immune response to SARS-CoV-2. The samples were drawn from the first 160 participants of the ongoing ImmuneRACE study and from over a thousand subjects provided by 6 global collaborators. A de-identified subject ID, COVID-19 status, age in years and sex were almost always included in the sample metadata. Where available, HLA class I and class II types were taken from metadata supplied by the sample provider and were not determined by assay-based typing. What the research found in general, with its limitations: How much clinical and demographic metadata was included differed by source and by participant, and the metadata was provided uncurated.

The collaborating institutions used their own protocols to collect whole blood in K2EDTA tubes. For TCRbeta analysis, collaborators shipped samples in one of three forms: frozen whole blood, isolated PBMCs, or DNA extracted from either of those sample types. TCRbeta CDR3 regions were amplified from genomic DNA using the immunoSEQ Assay, a bias-controlled multiplex PCR. Per the original workflow: Nucleated cell counts per sample were estimated from amplification of reference gene primers within the assay. To quantify the absolute abundance of each unique TCRbeta CDR3 rearrangement, sequence reads were collapsed and filtered. Productive Simpson clonality was computed per sample as the square root of Simpson's diversity index over productive rearrangements. TCRdb holds this immuneACCESS table with in-frame rearrangements only. Some clones are missing; in checked studies, unresolved V genes explain under half, and the rest has no known cause. For V, J and clone size, that table is used; D and trimming come from the DNA. The sample data list about 280,000 clones, and over 75% of these were observed just once. The ten largest clones add up to around 5.5% of the sample.

About this clone: Its antigen remains unidentified. Qualities for individual bases were not recorded, and no much larger clone is one base off.

The germline V gene provides CDR1 MNHNS and CDR2 SASEGT. The CDR3, cysteine through phenylalanine, is 19 amino acids long. The retained sequence is limited to the CDR3, 57 bases, with the frame set at the first base. V trim: 4 bases; J trim: 8 bases; unmatched bases: 18. The chain joins TRBV6-1 to TRBJ2-1; TRBD2 aligns with 12 central bases. The sample comprised peripheral blood. This sequence originates from a man between 50 and 59 years old with active or convalescent COVID-19. The CDR3 region: CASSGESFITSGRWDEQFF. At the DNA level, the sequence is TGTGCCAGCAGTGGGGAATCGTTTATCACTAGCGGGAGGTGGGATGAGCAGTTCTTC.